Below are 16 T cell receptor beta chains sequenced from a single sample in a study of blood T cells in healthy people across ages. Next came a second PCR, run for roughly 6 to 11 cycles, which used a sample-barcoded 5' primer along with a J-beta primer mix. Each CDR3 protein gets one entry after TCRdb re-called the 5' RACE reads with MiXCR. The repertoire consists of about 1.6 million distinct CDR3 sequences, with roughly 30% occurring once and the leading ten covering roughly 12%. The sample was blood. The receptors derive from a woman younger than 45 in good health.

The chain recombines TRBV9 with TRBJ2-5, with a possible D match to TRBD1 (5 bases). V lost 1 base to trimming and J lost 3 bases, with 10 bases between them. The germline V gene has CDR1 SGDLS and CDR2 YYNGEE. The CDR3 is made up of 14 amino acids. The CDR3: CASSVLGQKETQYF. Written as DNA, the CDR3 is TGTGCCAGCAGCGTATTGGGGCAAAAAGAGACCCAGTACTTC.

The CDR3 here is CASSTTGYYGYTF. CDR3 DNA: TGTGCCAGCAGCACCACAGGGTACTATGGCTACACCTTC. The rearrangement links TRBV12-3 or TRBV12-4 to TRBJ1-2, with D perhaps matching TRBD1 (6 bases). CDR3 length: 13 residues. V lost 6 bases, J lost 3 bases, and 11 bases lay in between.

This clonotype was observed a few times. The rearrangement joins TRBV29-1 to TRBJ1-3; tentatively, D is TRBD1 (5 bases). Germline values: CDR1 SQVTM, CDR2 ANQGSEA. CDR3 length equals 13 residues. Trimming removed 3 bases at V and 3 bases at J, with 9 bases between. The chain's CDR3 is CSVDPGFGNTIYF. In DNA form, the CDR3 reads TGCAGCGTTGACCCAGGGTTTGGAAACACCATATATTTT.

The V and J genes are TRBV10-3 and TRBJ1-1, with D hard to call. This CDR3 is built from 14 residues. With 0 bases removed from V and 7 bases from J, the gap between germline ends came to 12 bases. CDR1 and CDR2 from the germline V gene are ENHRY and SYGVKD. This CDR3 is CAISESGGLVEAFF. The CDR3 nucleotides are TGTGCCATCAGTGAGTCCGGAGGGCTCGTTGAAGCTTTCTTT.

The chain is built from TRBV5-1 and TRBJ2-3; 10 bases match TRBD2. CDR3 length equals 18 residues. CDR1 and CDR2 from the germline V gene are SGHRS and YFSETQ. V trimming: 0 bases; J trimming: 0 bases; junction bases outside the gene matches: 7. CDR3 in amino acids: CASSLEPSGGPSTDTQYF. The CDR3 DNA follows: TGCGCCAGCAGCTTGGAGCCTAGCGGGGGCCCTAGCACAGATACGCAGTATTTT.

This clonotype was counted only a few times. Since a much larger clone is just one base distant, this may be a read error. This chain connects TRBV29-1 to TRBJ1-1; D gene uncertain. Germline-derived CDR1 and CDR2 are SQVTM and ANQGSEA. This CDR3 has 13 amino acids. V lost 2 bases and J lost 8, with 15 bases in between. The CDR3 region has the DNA TGCAGCGTTGAAACGGACTCCGAACAAGAAGCTTTCTTT. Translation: CSVETDSEQEAFF. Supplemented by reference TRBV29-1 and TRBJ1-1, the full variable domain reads SAVISQKPSRDICQRGTSLTIQCQVDSQVTMMFWYRQQPGQSLTLIATANQGSEATYESGFVIDKFPISRPNLTFSTLTVSNMSPEDSSIYLCSVETDSEQEAFFGQGTRLTVV.

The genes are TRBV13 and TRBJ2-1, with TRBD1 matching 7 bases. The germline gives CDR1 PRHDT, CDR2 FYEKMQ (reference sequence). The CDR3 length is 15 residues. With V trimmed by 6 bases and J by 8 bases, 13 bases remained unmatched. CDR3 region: CASSYPTGLVDEQFF. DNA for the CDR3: TGTGCCAGCAGTTACCCGACAGGGTTAGTCGATGAGCAGTTCTTC.

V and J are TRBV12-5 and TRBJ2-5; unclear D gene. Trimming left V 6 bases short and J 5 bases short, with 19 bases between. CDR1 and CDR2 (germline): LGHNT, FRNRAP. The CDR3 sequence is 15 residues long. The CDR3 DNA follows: TGTGCTAGTGGGTTGCCCGGACCGACCCGGGAGACCCAGTACTTC. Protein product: CASGLPGPTRETQYF. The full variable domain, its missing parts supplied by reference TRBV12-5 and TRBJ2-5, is DARVTQTPRHKVTEMGQEVTMRCQPILGHNTVFWYRQTMMQGLELLAYFRNRAPLDDSGMPKDRFSAEMPDATLATLKIQPSEPRDSAVYFCASGLPGPTRETQYFGPGTRLLVL.

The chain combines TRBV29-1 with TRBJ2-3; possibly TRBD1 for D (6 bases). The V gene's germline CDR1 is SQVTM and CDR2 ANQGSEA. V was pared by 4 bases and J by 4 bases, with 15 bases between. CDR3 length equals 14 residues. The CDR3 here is CSVAGVQGSDTQYF. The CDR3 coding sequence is TGCAGCGTTGCAGGGGTCCAGGGCTCAGATACGCAGTATTTT.

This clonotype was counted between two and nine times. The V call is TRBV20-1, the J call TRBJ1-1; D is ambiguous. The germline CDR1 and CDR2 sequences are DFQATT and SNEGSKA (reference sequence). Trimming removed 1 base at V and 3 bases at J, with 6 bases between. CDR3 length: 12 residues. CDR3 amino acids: CSARVPDTEAFF. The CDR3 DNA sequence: TGCAGTGCTAGAGTCCCGGACACTGAAGCTTTCTTT.

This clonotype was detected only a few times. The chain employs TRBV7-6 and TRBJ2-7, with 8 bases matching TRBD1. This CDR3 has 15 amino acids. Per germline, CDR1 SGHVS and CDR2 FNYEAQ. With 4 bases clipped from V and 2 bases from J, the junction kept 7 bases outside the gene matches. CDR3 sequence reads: CASSYGQGDAYEQYF. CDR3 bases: TGTGCCAGCAGCTACGGACAGGGTGATGCCTACGAGCAGTACTTC.

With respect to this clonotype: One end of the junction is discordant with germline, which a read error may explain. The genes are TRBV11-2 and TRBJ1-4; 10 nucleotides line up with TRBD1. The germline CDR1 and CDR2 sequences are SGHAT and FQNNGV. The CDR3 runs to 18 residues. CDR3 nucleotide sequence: TGTGCCATCAGCCCAGGGCGGGGACAGGGGAGGCACGTAGGAAAACTGTTTTTT. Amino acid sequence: CAISPGRGQGRHVGKLFF.

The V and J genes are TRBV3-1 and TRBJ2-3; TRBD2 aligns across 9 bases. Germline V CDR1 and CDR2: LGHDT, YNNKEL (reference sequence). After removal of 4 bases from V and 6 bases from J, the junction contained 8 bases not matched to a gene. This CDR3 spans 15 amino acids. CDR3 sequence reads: CASSLSGSSRDTQYF. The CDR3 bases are TGTGCCAGCAGCCTTAGCGGGAGCTCACGGGATACGCAGTATTTT.

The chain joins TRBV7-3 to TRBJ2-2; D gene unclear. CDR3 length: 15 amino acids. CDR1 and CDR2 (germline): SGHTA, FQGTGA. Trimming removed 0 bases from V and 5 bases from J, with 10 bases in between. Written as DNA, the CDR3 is TGTGCCAGCAGCTTAACGGGGTTGAGAACCGGGGAGCTGTTTTTT. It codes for CASSLTGLRTGELFF. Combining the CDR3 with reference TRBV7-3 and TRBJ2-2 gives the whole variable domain GAGVSQTPSNKVTEKGKYVELRCDPISGHTALYWYRQSLGQGPEFLIYFQGTGAADDSGLPNDRFFAVRPEGSVSTLKIQRTERGDSAVYLCASSLTGLRTGELFFGEGSRLTVL.

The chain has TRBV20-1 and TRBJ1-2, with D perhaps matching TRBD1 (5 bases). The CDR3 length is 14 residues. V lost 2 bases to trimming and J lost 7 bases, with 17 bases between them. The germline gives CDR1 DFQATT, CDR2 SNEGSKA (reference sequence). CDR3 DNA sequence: TGCAGTGCTAGACCCCCCGGGGGGGTAGGTGGCTACACCTTC. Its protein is CSARPPGGVGGYTF.

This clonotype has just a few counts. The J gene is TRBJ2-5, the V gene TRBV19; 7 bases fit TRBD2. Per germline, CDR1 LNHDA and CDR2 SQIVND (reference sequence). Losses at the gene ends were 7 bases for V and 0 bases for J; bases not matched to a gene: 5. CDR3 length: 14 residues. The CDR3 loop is CASKKRGDQETQYF. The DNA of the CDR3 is TGTGCCAGTAAAAAACGGGGGGACCAAGAGACCCAGTACTTC.